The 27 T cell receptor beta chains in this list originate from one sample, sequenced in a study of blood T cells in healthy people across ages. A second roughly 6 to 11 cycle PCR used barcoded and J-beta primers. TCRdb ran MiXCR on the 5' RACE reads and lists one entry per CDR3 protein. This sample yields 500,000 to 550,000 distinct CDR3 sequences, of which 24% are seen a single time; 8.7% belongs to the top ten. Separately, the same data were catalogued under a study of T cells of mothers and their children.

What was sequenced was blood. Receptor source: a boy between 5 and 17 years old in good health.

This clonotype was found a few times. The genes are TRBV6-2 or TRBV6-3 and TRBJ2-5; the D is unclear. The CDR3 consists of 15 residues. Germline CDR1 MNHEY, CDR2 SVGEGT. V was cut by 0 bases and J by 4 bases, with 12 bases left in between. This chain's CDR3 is CASSYSGHAGETQYF. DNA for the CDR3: TGTGCCAGCAGTTACTCCGGCCATGCAGGAGAGACCCAGTACTTC.

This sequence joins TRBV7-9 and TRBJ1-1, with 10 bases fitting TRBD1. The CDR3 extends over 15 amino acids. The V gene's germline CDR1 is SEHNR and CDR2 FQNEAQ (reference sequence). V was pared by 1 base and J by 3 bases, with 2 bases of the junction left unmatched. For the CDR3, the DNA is TGTGCCAGCAGCTTAGGTGGACAGGGGGACACTGAAGCTTTCTTT. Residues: CASSLGGQGDTEAFF.

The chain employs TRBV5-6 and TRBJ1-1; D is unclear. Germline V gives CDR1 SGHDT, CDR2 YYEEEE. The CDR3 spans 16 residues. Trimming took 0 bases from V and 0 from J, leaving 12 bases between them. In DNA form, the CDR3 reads TGTGCCAGCAGCTTGGGGGCAGGCAAGATGAACACTGAAGCTTTCTTT. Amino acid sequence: CASSLGAGKMNTEAFF.

The CDR3: CAISGTISGRDNEQFF. CDR3 in DNA: TGTGCCATCAGCGGGACTATTAGCGGGAGGGACAATGAGCAGTTCTTC. The chain uses TRBV10-3 and TRBJ2-1, with 11 bases aligning to TRBD2. With 6 bases clipped from V and 5 bases from J, the junction kept 9 bases outside the gene matches. The CDR3 length is 16 residues. In germline, CDR1 is ENHRY, CDR2 SYGVKD.

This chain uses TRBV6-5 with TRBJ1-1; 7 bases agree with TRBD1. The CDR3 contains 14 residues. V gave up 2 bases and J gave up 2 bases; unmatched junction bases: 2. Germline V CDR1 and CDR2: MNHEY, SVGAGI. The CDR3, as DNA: TGTGCCAGCAGTTACAGGGGGCGCAACACTGAAGCTTTCTTT. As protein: CASSYRGRNTEAFF.

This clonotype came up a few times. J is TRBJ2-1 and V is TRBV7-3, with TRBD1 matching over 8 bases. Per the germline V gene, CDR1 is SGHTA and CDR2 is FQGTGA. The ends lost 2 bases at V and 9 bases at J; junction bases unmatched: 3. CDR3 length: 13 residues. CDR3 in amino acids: CASSLSTGGEQFF. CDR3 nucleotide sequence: TGTGCCAGCAGCTTATCTACAGGGGGTGAGCAGTTCTTC.

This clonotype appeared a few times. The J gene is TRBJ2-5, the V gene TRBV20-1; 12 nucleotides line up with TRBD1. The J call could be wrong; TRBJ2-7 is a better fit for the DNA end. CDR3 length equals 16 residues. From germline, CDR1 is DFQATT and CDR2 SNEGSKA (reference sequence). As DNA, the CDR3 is TGCAGTGCTAGGCCGGATGGGACAGGGGGCTGGTACGAGCAGTACTTC. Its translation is CSARPDGTGGWYEQYF.

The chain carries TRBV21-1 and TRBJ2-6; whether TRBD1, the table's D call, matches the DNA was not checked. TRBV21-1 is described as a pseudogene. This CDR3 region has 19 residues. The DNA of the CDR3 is TGTGCCAGCAGCGCCCATAGACAGGGTTACGTCTCTGGGGCCAACGTCCTGACTTTC. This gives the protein CASSAHRQGYVSGANVLTF.

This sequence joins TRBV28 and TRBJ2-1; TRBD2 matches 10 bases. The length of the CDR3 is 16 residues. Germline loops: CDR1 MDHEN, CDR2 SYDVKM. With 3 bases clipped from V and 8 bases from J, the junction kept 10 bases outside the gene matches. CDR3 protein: CASSLSLSSGSYEQFF. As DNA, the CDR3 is TGTGCCAGCAGTTTGAGTTTGTCTAGCGGGAGCTATGAGCAGTTCTTC.

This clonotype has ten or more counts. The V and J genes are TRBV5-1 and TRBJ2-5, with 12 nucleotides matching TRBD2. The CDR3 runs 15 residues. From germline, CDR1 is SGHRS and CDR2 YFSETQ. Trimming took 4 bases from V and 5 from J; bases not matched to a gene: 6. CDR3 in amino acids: CASSRRTSGMETQYF. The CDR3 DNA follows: TGCGCCAGCAGCCGCCGGACTAGCGGGATGGAGACCCAGTACTTC. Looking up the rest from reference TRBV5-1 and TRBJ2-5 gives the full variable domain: KAGVTQTPRYLIKTRGQQVTLSCSPISGHRSVSWYQQTPGQGLQFLFEYFSETQRNKGNFPGRFSGRQFSNSRSEMNVSTLELGDSALYLCASSRRTSGMETQYFGPGTRLLVL.

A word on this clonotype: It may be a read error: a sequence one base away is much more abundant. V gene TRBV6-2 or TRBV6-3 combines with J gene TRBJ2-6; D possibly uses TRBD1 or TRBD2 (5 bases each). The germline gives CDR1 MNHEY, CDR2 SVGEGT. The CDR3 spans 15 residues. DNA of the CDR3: TGTGCCAGCAGTTACGGGAGCTCTGGGGCCGACGTCCTGACTTTC. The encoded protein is CASSYGSSGADVLTF.

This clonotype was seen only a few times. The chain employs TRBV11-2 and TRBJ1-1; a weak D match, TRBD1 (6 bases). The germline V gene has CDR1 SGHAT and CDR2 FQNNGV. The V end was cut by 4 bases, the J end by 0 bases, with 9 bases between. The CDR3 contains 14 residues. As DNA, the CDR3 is TGTGCCAGCAGCTCGGACAGCATGAACACTGAAGCTTTCTTT. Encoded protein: CASSSDSMNTEAFF.

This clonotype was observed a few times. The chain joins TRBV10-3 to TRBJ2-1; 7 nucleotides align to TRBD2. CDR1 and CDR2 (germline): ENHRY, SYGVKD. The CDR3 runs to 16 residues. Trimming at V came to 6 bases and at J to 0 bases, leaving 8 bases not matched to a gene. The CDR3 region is CAIRSASGSSYNEQFF. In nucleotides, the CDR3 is TGTGCCATCAGATCAGCTAGCGGTAGCTCCTACAATGAGCAGTTCTTC.

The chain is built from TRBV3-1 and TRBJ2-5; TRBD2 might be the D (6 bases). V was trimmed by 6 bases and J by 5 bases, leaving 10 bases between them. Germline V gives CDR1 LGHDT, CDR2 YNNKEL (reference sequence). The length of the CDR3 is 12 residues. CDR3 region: CASRLSGETQYF. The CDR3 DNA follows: TGTGCCAGCAGGCTCAGCGGGGAGACCCAGTACTTC.

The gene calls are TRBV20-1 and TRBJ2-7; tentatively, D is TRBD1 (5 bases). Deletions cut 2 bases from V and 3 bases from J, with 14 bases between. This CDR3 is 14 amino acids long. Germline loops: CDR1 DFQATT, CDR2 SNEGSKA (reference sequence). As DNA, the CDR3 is TGCAGTGCTAGATTGGGGCTAGGTGGCTACGAGCAGTACTTC. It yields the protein CSARLGLGGYEQYF.

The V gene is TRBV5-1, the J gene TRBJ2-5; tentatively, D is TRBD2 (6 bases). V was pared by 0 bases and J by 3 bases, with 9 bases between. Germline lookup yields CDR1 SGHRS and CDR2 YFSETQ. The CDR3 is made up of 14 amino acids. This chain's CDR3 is CASSLEASEETQYF. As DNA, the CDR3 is TGCGCCAGCAGCTTGGAGGCTAGCGAAGAGACCCAGTACTTC.

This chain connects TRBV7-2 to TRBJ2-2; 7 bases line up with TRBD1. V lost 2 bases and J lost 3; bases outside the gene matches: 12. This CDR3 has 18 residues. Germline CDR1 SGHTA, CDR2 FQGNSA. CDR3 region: CASSLPLMTGLDTGELFF. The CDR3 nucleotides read TGTGCCAGCAGCTTACCGCTAATGACAGGGTTGGACACCGGGGAGCTGTTTTTT.

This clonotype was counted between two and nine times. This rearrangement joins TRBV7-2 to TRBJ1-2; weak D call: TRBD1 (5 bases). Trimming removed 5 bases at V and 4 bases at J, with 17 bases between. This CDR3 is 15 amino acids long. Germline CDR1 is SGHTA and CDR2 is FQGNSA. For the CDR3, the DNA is TGTGCCAGCAGCCGGGACCCCGGGTTTGGCTATGGCTACACCTTC. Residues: CASSRDPGFGYGYTF.

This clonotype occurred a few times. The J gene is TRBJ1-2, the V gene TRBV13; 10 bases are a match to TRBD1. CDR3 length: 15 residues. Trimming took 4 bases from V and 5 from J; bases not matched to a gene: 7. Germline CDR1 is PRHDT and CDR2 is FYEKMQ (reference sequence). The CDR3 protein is CASSSSGTGEYGYTF. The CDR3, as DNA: TGTGCCAGCAGCTCTTCCGGGACAGGGGAATATGGCTACACCTTC.

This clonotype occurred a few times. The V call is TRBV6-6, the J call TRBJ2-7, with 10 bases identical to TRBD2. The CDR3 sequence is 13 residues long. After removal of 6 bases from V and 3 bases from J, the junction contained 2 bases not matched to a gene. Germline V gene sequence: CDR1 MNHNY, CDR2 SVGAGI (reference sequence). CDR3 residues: CASRTSGLYEQYF. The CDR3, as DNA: TGTGCCAGCAGGACTAGCGGGCTCTACGAGCAGTACTTC.

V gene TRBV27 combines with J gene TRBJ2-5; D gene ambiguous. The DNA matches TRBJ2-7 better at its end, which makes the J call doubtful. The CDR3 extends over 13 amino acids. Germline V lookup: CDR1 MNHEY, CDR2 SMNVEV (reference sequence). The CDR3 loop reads CASSLGHVYEQYF. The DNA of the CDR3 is TGTGCCAGCAGTTTAGGGCACGTGTACGAGCAGTACTTC.

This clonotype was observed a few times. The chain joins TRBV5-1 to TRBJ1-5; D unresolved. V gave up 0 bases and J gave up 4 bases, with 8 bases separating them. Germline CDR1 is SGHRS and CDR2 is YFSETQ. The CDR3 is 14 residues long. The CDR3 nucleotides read TGCGCCAGCAGCTTGGGGCAGACGAATCAGCCCCAGCATTTT. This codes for CASSLGQTNQPQHF.

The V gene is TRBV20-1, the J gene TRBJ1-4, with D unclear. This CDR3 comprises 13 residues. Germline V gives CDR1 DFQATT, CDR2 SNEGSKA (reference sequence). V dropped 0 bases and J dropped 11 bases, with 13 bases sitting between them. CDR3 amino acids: CSARDPQAPKLFF. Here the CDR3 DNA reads TGCAGTGCTAGAGATCCCCAGGCCCCGAAACTGTTTTTT.

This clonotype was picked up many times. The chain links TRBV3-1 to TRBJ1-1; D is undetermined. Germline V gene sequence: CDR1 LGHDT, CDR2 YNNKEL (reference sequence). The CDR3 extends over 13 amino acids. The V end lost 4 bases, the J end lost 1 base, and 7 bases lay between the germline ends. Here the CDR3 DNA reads TGTGCCAGCAGCCCGACGGAGAACACTGAAGCTTTCTTT. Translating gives CASSPTENTEAFF.

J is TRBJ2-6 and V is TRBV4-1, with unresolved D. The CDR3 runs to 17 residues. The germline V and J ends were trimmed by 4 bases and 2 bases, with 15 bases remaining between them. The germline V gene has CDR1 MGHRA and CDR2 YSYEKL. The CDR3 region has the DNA TGCGCCAGCAGCCGAGTGTTTGGGGAAACTGGGGCCAACGTCCTGACTTTC. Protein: CASSRVFGETGANVLTF.

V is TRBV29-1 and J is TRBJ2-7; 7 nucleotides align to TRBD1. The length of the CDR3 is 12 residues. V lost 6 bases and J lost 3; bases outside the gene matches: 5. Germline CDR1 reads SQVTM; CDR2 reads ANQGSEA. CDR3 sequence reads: CSVRGLYYEQYF. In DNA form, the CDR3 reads TGCAGCGTGAGGGGGCTCTACTACGAGCAGTACTTC.

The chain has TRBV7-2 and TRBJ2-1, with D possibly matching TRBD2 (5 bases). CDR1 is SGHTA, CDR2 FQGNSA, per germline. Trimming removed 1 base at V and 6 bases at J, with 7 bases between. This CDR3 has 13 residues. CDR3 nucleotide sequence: TGTGCCAGCAGCTTAGTACGGGGCAATGAGCAGTTCTTC. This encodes CASSLVRGNEQFF. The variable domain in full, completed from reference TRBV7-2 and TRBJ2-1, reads GAGVSQSPSNKVTEKGKDVELRCDPISGHTALYWYRQSLGQGLEFLIYFQGNSAPDKSGLPSDRFSAERTGGSVSTLTIQRTQQEDSAVYLCASSLVRGNEQFFGPGTRLTVL.